This TCR beta chain derives from a study of blood T cell repertoires in COVID-19. At the level of the study: The United States, Italy and Spain supplied acute and convalescent COVID-19 samples. T cells, B-cell-depleted T cells, or PBMCs supplied cDNA or gDNA.

CDR1 and CDR2 from the germline V gene are SGHRS and YFSETQ. The V gene end was trimmed by 3 bases and the J gene end by 3 bases; junction bases not matched to a gene: 3. The CDR3 has 16 amino acids. Per the authors' pipeline: It was from reference gene primer amplification that nucleated cell counts were estimated. Here immunoSEQ multiplex PCR was the method, and the copy in TCRdb shows in-frame clones only, minus some. V and J calls plus clone size are reproduced from that table; the DNA served to infer D and trimming. The sample lists 100,000 to 150,000 clones, roughly 80% occurring once. The sequence derives from a human donor in a cohort sampled during active COVID-19. Sequenced input: peripheral blood. The chain is built from TRBV5-1 and TRBJ2-3; 14 bases match TRBD2. The CDR3 DNA sequence: TGCGCCAGCAGCTCAGGGACTAGCGGGAGTACAGATACGCAGTATTTT. Translation: CASSSGTSGSTDTQYF.